These T cell receptor beta chains were read from a single sample in a study of blood T cell repertoires in COVID-19. The protocol was immunoSEQ multiplex PCR, while the TCRdb copy is restricted to in-frame clones and leaves out a portion. The sample consists of over 65,000 clones, about 78% of them appearing once. Sample: peripheral blood. The receptors derive from a man in his 60s with COVID-19, enrolled during active disease. CDR3s include the opening cysteine and the closing phenylalanine or tryptophan. The D gene is left open where the match is weak. A clone size is listed for some rows: how often the clone was seen (once, few, many), or a class if it is expanded.

D: TRBD2; size: -; J: TRBJ2-1; V: TRBV7-2; DNA: TGTGCCAGCAGCCGTCTAGCGGGGGGGAACAATGAGCAGTTCTTC; CDR3: CASSRLAGGNNEQFF
D: -; size: -; J: TRBJ1-5; V: TRBV29-1; DNA: TGCAGCGTTGCTACAGTCAATAGCAATCAGCCCCAGCATTTT; CDR3: CSVATVNSNQPQHF
D: -; size: -; J: TRBJ1-1; V: TRBV7-9; DNA: TGTGCCAGCAGCCCTCTAGGGGGAACCCCCAGCACTGAAGCTTTCTTT; CDR3: CASSPLGGTPSTEAFF
D: -; size: -; J: TRBJ1-1; V: TRBV11-2; DNA: TGTGCCAGCAGCTTAATACAGGGTGAAGCTTTCTTT; CDR3: CASSLIQGEAFF
D: -; size: -; J: TRBJ1-2; V: TRBV11-3; DNA: TGTGCCAGCAGCTTAGTCTCGGGGGGCTATGGCTACACCTTC; CDR3: CASSLVSGGYGYTF
D: -; size: -; J: TRBJ1-2; V: TRBV20-1; DNA: TGCAGTGCTAGTATTCCCGGGGGGTTCTATGGCTACACCTTC; CDR3: CSASIPGGFYGYTF
D: TRBD2; size: -; J: TRBJ2-5; V: TRBV4-2; DNA: TGTGCCAGCAGCCAAAGGCGGGGGGCCGGGGAGACCCAGTACTTC; CDR3: CASSQRRGAGETQYF
D: TRBD1; size: -; J: TRBJ2-6; V: TRBV9; DNA: TGTGCCAGCAGCGAGGGGACAGGGGTGACAGTATCTGGGGCCAACGTCCTGACTTTC; CDR3: CASSEGTGVTVSGANVLTF
D: TRBD1; size: -; J: TRBJ1-2; V: TRBV13; DNA: TGTGCCAGCAGCTCGTACGATGGGACAGGGTTGGGGGGCTACACCTTC; CDR3: CASSSYDGTGLGGYTF
D: -; size: few; J: TRBJ2-1; V: TRBV3-1/TRBV3-2; DNA: TGTGCCAGCAGCCACCAGGGACTGTACAATGAGCAGTTCTTC; CDR3: CASSHQGLYNEQFF
D: -; size: -; J: TRBJ2-5; V: TRBV9; DNA: TGTGCCAGCAGCGTAGTTGGCCTCGGAGGGACCCAGTACTTC; CDR3: CASSVVGLGGTQYF
D: TRBD2; size: -; J: TRBJ2-3; V: TRBV5-1; DNA: TGCGCCAGCAAGGCTAGCGGGGACCCCACAGATACGCAGTATTTT; CDR3: CASKASGDPTDTQYF
D: -; size: few; J: TRBJ2-2; V: TRBV25-1; DNA: TGTGCCAGCAGTGTATTTAGCGGGAACACCGGGGAGCTGTTTTTT; CDR3: CASSVFSGNTGELFF
D: -; size: -; J: TRBJ1-1; V: TRBV19; DNA: TGTGCCAGTAGTATAGATGGGCAGGTCCTGAACACTGAAGCTTTCTTT; CDR3: CASSIDGQVLNTEAFF
D: TRBD2; size: -; J: TRBJ2-3; V: TRBV19; DNA: TGTGCCAGTAGTATAGCGGGCGGGAGGAACACAGATACGCAGTATTTT; CDR3: CASSIAGGRNTDTQYF
D: TRBD1; size: -; J: TRBJ1-4; V: TRBV4-1; DNA: TGCGCCAGCAGCAAACAGGGGTCAACTAATGAAAAACTGTTTTTT; CDR3: CASSKQGSTNEKLFF
D: TRBD1; size: many; J: TRBJ1-1; V: TRBV2; DNA: TGTGCCAGCAGTGAACAGCGTCGGACAGGGGACACTGAAGCTTTCTTT; CDR3: CASSEQRRTGDTEAFF
D: -; size: -; J: TRBJ2-7; V: TRBV7-2; DNA: TGTGCCAGCAGCTTAGTAGTTGGGACTCCCTCCTACGAGCAGTACTTC; CDR3: CASSLVVGTPSYEQYF
D: TRBD2; size: -; J: TRBJ2-3; V: TRBV9; DNA: TGTGCCAGCAGCTCCAGGACAGCCGGACTAGCGGGAGTGCCCGGAACAGATACGCAGTATTTT; CDR3: CASSSRTAGLAGVPGTDTQYF
D: TRBD1; size: -; J: TRBJ1-2; V: TRBV5-1; DNA: TGCGCCAGCAGTCAACAGGGGGGAGAAAAAGGCTACACCTTC; CDR3: CASSQQGGEKGYTF
D: -; size: once; J: TRBJ2-2; V: TRBV30; DNA: TGTGCCTGGACAGGCACCGGGGAGCTGTTTTTT; CDR3: CAWTGTGELFF
D: -; size: -; J: TRBJ1-3; V: TRBV28; DNA: TGTGCCAGCAGTTTTCAGACTGGAAACACCATATATTTT; CDR3: CASSFQTGNTIYF
D: -; size: -; J: TRBJ1-6; V: TRBV2; DNA: TGTGCCAGCAATCCGAGCTCCTATAATTCACCCCTCCACTTT; CDR3: CASNPSSYNSPLHF
D: TRBD1; size: many; J: TRBJ1-1; V: TRBV29-1; DNA: TGCAGAGCCGACAGGGAGGACACTGAAGCTTTCTTT; CDR3: CRADREDTEAFF
D: -; size: few; J: TRBJ2-2; V: TRBV15; DNA: TGTGCCACCAGCAGAGTCGGGGACACCGGGGAGCTGTTTTTT; CDR3: CATSRVGDTGELFF
D: TRBD1; size: -; J: TRBJ2-6; V: TRBV19; DNA: TGTGCCAGTAGACCTCCCCAGGGACAGCCTGGGGCCAACGTCCTGACTTTC; CDR3: CASRPPQGQPGANVLTF
D: -; size: -; J: TRBJ1-3; V: TRBV4-1; DNA: TGCGCCAGCAGCCAAGATCGGGGGGATTCTGGAAACACCATATATTTT; CDR3: CASSQDRGDSGNTIYF
D: TRBD1; size: -; J: TRBJ2-1; V: TRBV5-1; DNA: TGCGCCAGCAGCTTGGAGGGGACAGCTTACAATGAGCAGTTCTTC; CDR3: CASSLEGTAYNEQFF
D: TRBD1; size: -; J: TRBJ1-2; V: TRBV6-5; DNA: TGTGCCAGCAGTTACCGGGACAGGGGGACCTATGGCTACACCTTC; CDR3: CASSYRDRGTYGYTF